This T cell receptor beta chain was profiled in a study of T cells in Graves' hyperthyroidism and ophthalmopathy. TCR beta CDR3 regions were amplified from RNA. The study used the HTBI primer set for a first-round RT-PCR of the TCR CDR3. MiXCR, applied by TCRdb to the multiplex PCR reads, yields one record per CDR3 protein. Among around 380,000 distinct CDR3 sequences listed, 13% were seen once. The CDR3 runs 14 residues. CDR1 SGDLS and CDR2 YYNGEE come from the germline V gene. V shed 6 bases and J shed 7 bases, with 17 bases lying between them. Patients aged 18 to 65 with hyperthyroidism were newly diagnosed, with duration under 2 months. Each diagnosis drew on symptoms, thyroxine, TRAb, thyroid ultrasound and orbital computed tomography findings. Before ophthalmopathy appeared, progressors gave blood at initial hyperthyroidism diagnosis.

The origin of this receptor is a man aged 25-40 years with Graves' hyperthyroidism that later progressed to Graves' ophthalmopathy. The chain joins TRBV9 to TRBJ2-1, with D possibly being TRBD2 (6 bases). What was sequenced was blood. CDR3 region: CASNGLRGGNEQFF. As DNA, the CDR3 is TGTGCCAGCAACGGACTTCGGGGAGGAAATGAGCAGTTCTTC.